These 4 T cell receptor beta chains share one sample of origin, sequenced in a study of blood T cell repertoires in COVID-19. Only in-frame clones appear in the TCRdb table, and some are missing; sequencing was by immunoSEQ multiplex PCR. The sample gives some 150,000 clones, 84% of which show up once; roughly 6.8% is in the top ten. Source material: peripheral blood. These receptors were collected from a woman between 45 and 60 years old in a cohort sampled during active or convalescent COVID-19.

The CDR3 here is CASSQGKPGLVSYNEQFF. DNA of the CDR3: TGCGCCAGCAGCCAAGGAAAGCCGGGACTAGTCTCCTACAATGAGCAGTTCTTC. The rearrangement joins TRBV4-3 to TRBJ2-1, with 8 nucleotides matching TRBD2. The CDR3 covers 18 residues. Germline V gene sequence: CDR1 LGHNA, CDR2 YSLEER. Trimming at V came to 1 base and at J to 0 bases, leaving 8 bases not matched to a gene.

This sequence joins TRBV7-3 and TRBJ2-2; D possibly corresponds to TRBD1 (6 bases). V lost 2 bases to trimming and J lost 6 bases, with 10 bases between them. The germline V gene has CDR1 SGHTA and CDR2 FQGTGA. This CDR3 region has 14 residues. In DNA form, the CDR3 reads TGTGCCAGCAGCTTAGAGACAGGTTCCGGGGAGCTGTTTTTT. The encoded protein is CASSLETGSGELFF.

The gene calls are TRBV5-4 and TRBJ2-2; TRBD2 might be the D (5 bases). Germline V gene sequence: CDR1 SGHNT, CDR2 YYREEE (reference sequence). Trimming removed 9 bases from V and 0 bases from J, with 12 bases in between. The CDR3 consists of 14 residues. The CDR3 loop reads CATARTPNTGELFF. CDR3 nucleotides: TGTGCCACAGCGCGGACTCCGAACACCGGGGAGCTGTTTTTT.

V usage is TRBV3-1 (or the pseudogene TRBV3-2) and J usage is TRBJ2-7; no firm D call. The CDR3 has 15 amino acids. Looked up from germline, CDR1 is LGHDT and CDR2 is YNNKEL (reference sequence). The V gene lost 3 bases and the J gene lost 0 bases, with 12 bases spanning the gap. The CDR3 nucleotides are TGTGCCAGCAGCCAGGCGAGCGCGAGCTCCTACGAGCAGTACTTC. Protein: CASSQASASSYEQYF.